This T cell receptor (beta chain) was recovered during a study of T cell responses to AZD1222 COVID-19 vaccine (dated by TCRdb to the early 2020s). With regard to the full study: Because spike-specific TCR depth and breadth did not differ between the two schedules, AZD1222 recipients who got a second dose at roughly 4 weeks were pooled with those who got a second dose at roughly 12 weeks. A total of approximately 230 trial participants underwent TCR sequencing, of whom approximately 210 received two doses of AZD1222 and about 26 received two doses of the MenACWY control vaccine. Enrollment into the trials was organized by age into subgroups of 18-55, 56-69 and 70-plus years, and those subgroups contained roughly 150, 30 and 60 TCR-sequenced participants, respectively.

The CDR3 regions of human TCRbeta chains were analyzed by immunosequencing. On the study's bioinformatics: TCRs in the repertoires were compared against a reference library of SARS-CoV-2-specific TCRs that had been generated with the MIRA antigen-specificity platform. Breadth meant the fraction of unique TCRs that were SARS-CoV-2-associated, whereas depth meant the fraction of total T cells that were SARS-CoV-2-associated. Using the MIRA data, each spike-specific TCR was assigned both to the spike region to which the TCR was reactive and to a CD4 or CD8 class. Log10-transformed breadth and depth values were compared by one-way ANOVA with Sidak's multiple comparisons tests. Held by TCRdb, this immuneACCESS table contains in-frame sequences only and omits some clones. Under half of the omission traces to an unresolved V gene where checked; the cause of the rest is unknown. That table gives V, J and clone size, and the DNA gave D and trimming. In this sample the table shows about 140,000 clones, around 90% of which occur a single time. The ten most abundant clones make up approximately 5.7% of the sample.

Clipping removes 4 bases from V and 8 bases from J, with 9 as the unmatched junction base count. Its CDR3 holds 14 amino acids, cysteine through phenylalanine. Of all the DNA, just the CDR3 is kept, 42 bases in frame from base 1. The germline V gene (reference sequence) supplies CDR1 GTSNPN and CDR2 SVGIG. Sample time point, as interpreted from the label and publication: baseline before first vaccination. The vaccinee samples were drawn from two UK trials, COV001 and COV002, one of which was a single-blind randomized controlled phase 2/3 trial testing AZD1222 (ChAdOx1 nCoV-19) in healthy adults. For TCRbeta chain sequencing, PBMC samples were collected from trial participants at day 0 and at day 28 after the second dose. Worth noting for this clone: There is no known antigen for this receptor. It has no much larger one-base neighbor in the sample; base qualities were not kept.

Overall study outcomes, separate from this receptor: In the small 56-69-year group, the increase in depth fell short of significance, most likely because of low power. A significant rise in spike-specific TCR breadth and depth was observed after two AZD1222 doses relative to day 0 and relative to MenACWY recipients. Most participants were white British and females outnumbered males, and the authors suggested that clonal diversity may have been underestimated. Because no day 14 peak-response samples were available, the repertoires could be characterized only after the peak T cell response. The whole spike protein was spanned by vaccine-associated CD4 TCRs, and dominant responses were seen in regions 160-218 and 743-854. Conclusions about previously exposed vaccinees are limited, since just a handful of AZD1222 recipients were seropositive for SARS-CoV-2 at baseline. Reportedly, almost half of the unique spike-specific TCRs recognized epitopes lying outside the regions that are mutated in the B.1.351 and B.1.1.7 variants.

The chain is made from TRBV30 and TRBJ1-4, with 8 central nucleotides matching TRBD1. This sequence originates from an adult in good health. Specimen: peripheral blood, collected on day 0 of AZD1222 vaccination. The CDR3 in this case is CAWTTGGGGEKLFF. The nucleotide sequence reads as follows: TGTGCCTGGACCACAGGGGGAGGTGGGGAAAAACTGTTTTTT.